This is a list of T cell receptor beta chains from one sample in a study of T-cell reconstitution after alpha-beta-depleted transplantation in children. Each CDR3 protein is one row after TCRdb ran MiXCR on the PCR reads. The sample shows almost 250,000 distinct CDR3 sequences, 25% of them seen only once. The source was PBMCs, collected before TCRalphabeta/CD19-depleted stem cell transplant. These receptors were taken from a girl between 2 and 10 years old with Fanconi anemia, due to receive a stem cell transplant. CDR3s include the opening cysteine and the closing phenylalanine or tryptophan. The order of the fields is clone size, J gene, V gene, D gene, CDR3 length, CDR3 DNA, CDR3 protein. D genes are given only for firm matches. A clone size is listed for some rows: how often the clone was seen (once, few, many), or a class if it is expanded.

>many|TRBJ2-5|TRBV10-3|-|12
TGTGCCATCAGAGATTTCGGGGAGACCCAGTACTTC
CAIRDFGETQYF
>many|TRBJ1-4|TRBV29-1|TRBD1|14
TGCAGCGTTGGAGGACAGGGAAAGAATGAAAAACTGTTTTTT
CSVGGQGKNEKLFF
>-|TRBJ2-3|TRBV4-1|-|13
TGCGCCAGCAGCCAAGAGAGCGGGGATACGCAGTATTTT
CASSQESGDTQYF
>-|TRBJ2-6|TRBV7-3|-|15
TGTGCCAGCAGCTTGACAGGCTCTGGGGCCAACGTCCTGACTTTC
CASSLTGSGANVLTF
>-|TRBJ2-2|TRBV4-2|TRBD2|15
TGTGCCAGCAGCCAAGAAAACGGGGGGGCCGGGGAGCTGTTTTTT
CASSQENGGAGELFF
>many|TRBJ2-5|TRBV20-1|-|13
TGCAGTGCTAGTCTTACTGGAAAAGAGACCCAGTACTTC
CSASLTGKETQYF
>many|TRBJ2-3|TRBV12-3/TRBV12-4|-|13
TGTGCCAGCAGTTGGGTTGGTACAGATACGCAGTATTTT
CASSWVGTDTQYF
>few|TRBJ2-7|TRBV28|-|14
TGTGCCACCTTACGACCGGGACACCTCTACGAGCAGTACTTC
CATLRPGHLYEQYF
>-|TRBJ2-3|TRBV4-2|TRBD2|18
TGTGCCAGCAGCCAAGAGATCGGACTAGCGGGATCTCTCGGGAAGCAGTATTTT
CASSQEIGLAGSLGKQYF
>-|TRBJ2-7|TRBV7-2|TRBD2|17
TGTGCCAGCAGCTTACAAAGACTAGCGGGAGGCTACTACGAGCAGTACTTC
CASSLQRLAGGYYEQYF
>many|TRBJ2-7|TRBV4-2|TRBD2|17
TGTGCCAGCAGCCAAGGGATAAGCGGGGGGGCTTCCTACGAGCAGTACTTC
CASSQGISGGASYEQYF
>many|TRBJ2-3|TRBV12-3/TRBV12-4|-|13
TGTGCCAGCAGTACACCCCCTCGGGTGGCGCAGTATTTT
CASSTPPRVAQYF
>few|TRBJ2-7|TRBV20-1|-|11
TGCAGTGCTAGAGATTCGGTTGCGCAGTACTTC
CSARDSVAQYF
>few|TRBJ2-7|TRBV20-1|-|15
TGCAGTGCTAGAGATGCTCTAGGAAGAGGCTACGAGCAGTACTTC
CSARDALGRGYEQYF
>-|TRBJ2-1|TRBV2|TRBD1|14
TGTGCCAGCAGTGACCCCCGGACAGGGGATGAGCAGTTCTTC
CASSDPRTGDEQFF
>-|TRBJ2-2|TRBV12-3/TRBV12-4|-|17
TGTGCCAGCAGTTTACCTCGTAGGCAGGGTATGACCGGGGAGCTGTTTTTT
CASSLPRRQGMTGELFF
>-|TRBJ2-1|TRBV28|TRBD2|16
TGTGCCAGCAGTCCCCAGGGGACTAGCGGGCTCAGGGAGCAGTTCTTC
CASSPQGTSGLREQFF
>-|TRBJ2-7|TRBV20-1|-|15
TGCAGTGCTAGAGAAGTGATATCAGGGAGCCACGAGCAGTACTTC
CSAREVISGSHEQYF
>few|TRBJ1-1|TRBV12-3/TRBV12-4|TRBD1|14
TGTGCCAGCAGTAGGGACAGGGTATGGGCTGAAGCTTTCTTT
CASSRDRVWAEAFF
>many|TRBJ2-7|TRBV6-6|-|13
TGTGCCAGCAGTTACTCCCGAGCAGAACAGGGCCACTTC
CASSYSRAEQGHF
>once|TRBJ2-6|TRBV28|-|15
TGTGCCAGCGGGAGTAGAAGGTCTGGGGCCAACGTCCTGACTTTC
CASGSRRSGANVLTF
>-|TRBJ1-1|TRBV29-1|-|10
TGCAGCGTAGGGGGATCTGAAGCTTTCTTT
CSVGGSEAFF
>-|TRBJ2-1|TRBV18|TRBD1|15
TGTGCCAGCTCACCGAGACAGGGGGCCCACAATGAGCAGTTCTTC
CASSPRQGAHNEQFF
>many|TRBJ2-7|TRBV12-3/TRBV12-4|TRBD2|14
TGTGCCAGCAGTTTGGCGCTAGCGGGGGACGAGCAGTACTTC
CASSLALAGDEQYF
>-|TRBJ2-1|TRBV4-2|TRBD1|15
TGTGCCAGCGGCCCTGGGACAGGGACCTACAATGAGCAGTTCTTC
CASGPGTGTYNEQFF
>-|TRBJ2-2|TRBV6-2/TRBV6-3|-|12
TGTGCCAGCAGTTACCTTCCCGGGGAGCTGTTTTTT
CASSYLPGELFF
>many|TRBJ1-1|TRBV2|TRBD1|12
TGTGCCAGCACCAGGGGGGACACTGAAGCTTTCTTT
CASTRGDTEAFF
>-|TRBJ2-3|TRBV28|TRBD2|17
TGTGCCAGCCCTCCTATCCTGGGACTTCGGGAGGCAGATACGCAGTATTTT
CASPPILGLREADTQYF
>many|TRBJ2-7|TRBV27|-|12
TGTGCCAGCCGAGCAGGGTTTTACGAGCAGTACTTC
CASRAGFYEQYF
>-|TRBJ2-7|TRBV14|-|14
TGTGCCAGATCCAAGGACAGATTTCCCTACGAGCAGTACTTC
CARSKDRFPYEQYF
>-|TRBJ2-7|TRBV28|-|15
TGTGCCAGCAGCTCCGGGACCGATCTCTCCTACGAGCAGTACTTC
CASSSGTDLSYEQYF
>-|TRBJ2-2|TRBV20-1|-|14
TGCAGTGCTAGCGGGGGCGTCATGGGCGGGGAGCTGTTTTTT
CSASGGVMGGELFF
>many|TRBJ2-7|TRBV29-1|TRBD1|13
TGCAGCGTATCCGTGACAGGGGACGACGAGCAGTACTTC
CSVSVTGDDEQYF
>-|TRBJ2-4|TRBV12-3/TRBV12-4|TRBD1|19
TGTGCCAGCACCTTGGGGCGACAGGGCCGGGTTGTGGCCAAAAACATTCAGTACTTC
CASTLGRQGRVVAKNIQYF
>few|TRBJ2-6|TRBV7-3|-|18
TGTGCCAGCAGCTTAACTTCGGCCAGGGGTCCCGGGGCCAACGTCCTGACTTTC
CASSLTSARGPGANVLTF
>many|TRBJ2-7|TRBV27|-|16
TGTGCCAGCAGTTTATCGCAAACAGGGAGCTCCTACGAGCAGTACTTC
CASSLSQTGSSYEQYF
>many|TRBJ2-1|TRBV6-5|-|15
TGTGCCAGCAGCCCACCACTAAGCTCCTACAATGAGCAGTTCTTC
CASSPPLSSYNEQFF
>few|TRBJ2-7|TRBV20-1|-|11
TGCAGCCCCCAGTGGGTCCACGAGCAGTACTTC
CSPQWVHEQYF
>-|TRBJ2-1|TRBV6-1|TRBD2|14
TGTGCCAGCACTCCCCGAGGGTGGGAGGGCCGCGAGTTCTTC
CASTPRGWEGREFF
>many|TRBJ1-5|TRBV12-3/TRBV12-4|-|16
TGTGCCAGCAGCCCAGGGAGTCTGGGTAGCAATCAGCCCCAGCATTTT
CASSPGSLGSNQPQHF
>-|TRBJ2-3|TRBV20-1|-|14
TGCAGTGCTAGAGATGCGCAGGGATCAGATACGCAGTATTTT
CSARDAQGSDTQYF
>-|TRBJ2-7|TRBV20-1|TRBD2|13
TGCAGTGCTAGTCCGGGACTAGCGGGAAAGCAGTACTTC
CSASPGLAGKQYF
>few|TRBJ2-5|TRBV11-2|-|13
TGTGCCAGCAGCTCGACGGTTCAAGAGACCCAGTACTTC
CASSSTVQETQYF
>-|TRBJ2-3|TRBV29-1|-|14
TGCAGCGTCGAAGGGGGACCTAAAGGCCATACGCAGTATTTT
CSVEGGPKGHTQYF
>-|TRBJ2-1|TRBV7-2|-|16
TGTGCCAGCAGCTTAGGCCCGAGGTTGCCCTACAATGAGCAGTTCTTC
CASSLGPRLPYNEQFF
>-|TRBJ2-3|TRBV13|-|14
TGTGCCAGCAGCTTAGGCTACAGCACAGATACGCAGTATTTT
CASSLGYSTDTQYF
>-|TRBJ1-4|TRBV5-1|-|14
TGCGCCAGCAGCACGGACAGTTCCAATTGGGAACTGTTTTTT
CASSTDSSNWELFF
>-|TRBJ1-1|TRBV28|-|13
TGTGCCAGCAGTTTGGGGTGGGACACTGAAGCTTTCTTT
CASSLGWDTEAFF
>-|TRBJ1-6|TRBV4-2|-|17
TGTGCCAGCAGCCAAGGTCCCGGGACAAGGTACGGTTCACCCCTCCACTTT
CASSQGPGTRYGSPLHF